This is a list of T cell receptor beta chains from one sample in a study of blood T cell repertoires in COVID-19. Here immunoSEQ multiplex PCR was the method, and the copy in TCRdb shows in-frame clones only, minus some. Among 25,000 to 30,000 clones listed, approximately 92% were seen once. Input material: peripheral blood. Receptors were obtained from a human donor with acute or convalescent COVID-19. The donor label of this sample is uncertain. Both conserved end residues are trimmed from each CDR3. For some rows the clone size is stated as once, few or many, or as a class when expanded; others skip it.

clone size: -; J gene: TRBJ1-5; V gene: TRBV9; CDR3 protein: ASSVSDTANQPQH
clone size: medium-sized; J gene: TRBJ1-3; V gene: TRBV12-3/TRBV12-4; CDR3 protein: ASTNRAGNTIY
clone size: -; J gene: TRBJ2-1; V gene: TRBV27; CDR3 protein: ASSQRTSGVFSYNEQF
clone size: -; J gene: TRBJ2-3; V gene: TRBV10-1; CDR3 protein: ASSEPGLGTDTQY
clone size: -; J gene: TRBJ2-3; V gene: TRBV5-4; CDR3 protein: ASSRDSTDTQY
clone size: -; J gene: TRBJ2-1; V gene: TRBV29-1; CDR3 protein: SVLGDNEQF
clone size: -; J gene: TRBJ2-5; V gene: TRBV3-1/TRBV3-2; CDR3 protein: ASSLRASGETQY
clone size: -; J gene: TRBJ1-2; V gene: TRBV27; CDR3 protein: ASRKTGGRGYT
clone size: -; J gene: TRBJ2-3; V gene: TRBV10-2; CDR3 protein: ATSLAGGSDTQY
clone size: -; J gene: TRBJ2-1; V gene: TRBV7-6; CDR3 protein: ASSSKRDLYNEQF